The rows below give T cell receptor beta chains drawn from one sample of a study of tumor-infiltrating lymphocytes in primary liver carcinoma. TCRdb analysed the multiplex PCR reads with MiXCR anew, one entry per CDR3 protein. The top ten clones hold 8.1% of a sample with some 130,000 distinct CDR3 sequences, nearly 70% of them seen once. The sequencing input was tumor-adjacent normal liver tissue. These receptors came from a woman aged 55-75 years with primary liver carcinoma and hepatitis B virus infection. Each CDR3 is given with its conserved first and last residue. A D gene is named only where the DNA matches it firmly.

V	J	D	CDR3
TRBV5-5	TRBJ2-2	.	CASSLRVSVSSGELFF
TRBV7-8	TRBJ1-5	.	CASSEAQDSNQPRHF
TRBV12-3/TRBV12-4	TRBJ1-1	.	CVSVVGAGSGAFF
TRBV11-3	TRBJ2-1	.	CASSLTGMENEQLF
TRBV5-1	TRBJ2-6	.	CTSSPRGSGANVLTF
TRBV7-8	TRBJ2-4	TRBD2	CASSFSAGELNIQYF
TRBV7-9	TRBJ2-1	.	CASSYEQPYNEQLF
TRBV5-4	TRBJ1-1	.	CAGSLESGDTEAFF
TRBV7-8	TRBJ2-2	.	CASSLPKRGPNTGELFF
TRBV6-2/TRBV6-3	TRBJ2-7	.	CASSIPRQGICEQYF
TRBV5-4	TRBJ2-1	TRBD2	CASSPRLAGESNEQFF
TRBV11-2	TRBJ2-7	.	CTSIPLEGRVGNYEQYF
TRBV5-1	TRBJ2-7	TRBD2	CASSSLAGEQYF
TRBV11-2	TRBJ2-1	TRBD2	CDSSPGTSGINGQFF
TRBV28	TRBJ1-2	.	CASSLGGAQDINYGYTF
TRBV5-4	TRBJ1-1	TRBD1	CASSPGQKNTEAFF
TRBV28	TRBJ2-3	.	CASSLWTRGGSTDAQYF
TRBV5-1	TRBJ2-2	.	CTSSFLGDGTGELFF
TRBV12-3/TRBV12-4	TRBJ2-7	.	CASSLAQCYEQYF
TRBV4-2	TRBJ2-4	TRBD1	CASSQDFTGGIQYF
TRBV11-2	TRBJ2-3	TRBD2	CPSSYTRLGLGASTDTQYF
TRBV12-3/TRBV12-4	TRBJ1-1	.	CASSAPGGGLTEVFF
TRBV5-4	TRBJ2-1	TRBD1	CASSSDRGRANEQFF
TRBV4-2	TRBJ2-4	.	CASSQDDHPGDIQYF
TRBV5-1	TRBJ2-7	.	CASSLEGLGIYELYF
TRBV11-2	TRBJ2-1	.	CANSLDQHGIVYNERFF
TRBV11-2	TRBJ2-5	TRBD2	CASSFSRGGGRENQYF
TRBV11-2	TRBJ2-1	.	CASNLTRLIYNGQLF
TRBV5-4	TRBJ1-6	TRBD1	CASSPGQAGRSPLHF
TRBV11-2	TRBJ1-4	TRBD1	CVSSWGDRRREKLFF
TRBV9	TRBJ2-1	.	CASGAFNEQFF
TRBV5-6	TRBJ2-1	.	CASSLPSERANEQFF
TRBV29-1	TRBJ2-3	.	CSVGQIPDGNLADTQYF
TRBV9	TRBJ2-4	.	CASGSPGENIQYF
TRBV6-4	TRBJ2-3	.	CASSDVAGGSTDRQYF
TRBV12-3/TRBV12-4	TRBJ2-4	.	CASSRRRGWGPILTKNIQYF
TRBV4-2	TRBJ2-7	.	CASSQDQGPSYEQYF
TRBV13	TRBJ1-2	.	CASSLGVGGGGYTF
TRBV11-1	TRBJ2-7	.	CASSFLSIASYEQCF
TRBV4-1	TRBJ2-7	TRBD2	CASSRNLAGGLSSEQYF
TRBV4-2	TRBJ2-1	.	CASSQVGSYDEQFF
TRBV24-1	TRBJ1-5	.	CATSMGGRFNHPQHF
TRBV11-3	TRBJ2-7	TRBD1	CTSSPGTGDSYEQYF
TRBV6-1	TRBJ2-2	TRBD2	CASREGLTATGELFF
TRBV4-1	TRBJ2-1	.	CASSQVQRGIGKQFF
TRBV7-2	TRBJ2-1	.	CASSWGGAHNEQFF
TRBV6-1	TRBJ1-5	.	CASRHRTQRADQPQHF
TRBV4-1	TRBJ1-2	.	CASSQDGAGRGVYGYTF